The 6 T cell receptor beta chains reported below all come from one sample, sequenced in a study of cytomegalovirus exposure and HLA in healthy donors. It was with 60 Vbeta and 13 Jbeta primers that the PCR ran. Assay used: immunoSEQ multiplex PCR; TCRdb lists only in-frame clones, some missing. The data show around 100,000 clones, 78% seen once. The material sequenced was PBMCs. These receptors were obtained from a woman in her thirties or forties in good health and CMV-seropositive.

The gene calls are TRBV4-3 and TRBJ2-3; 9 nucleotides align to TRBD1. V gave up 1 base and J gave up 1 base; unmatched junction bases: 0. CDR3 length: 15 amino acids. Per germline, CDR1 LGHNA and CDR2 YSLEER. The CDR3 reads CASSQGQGGTDTQYF. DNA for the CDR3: TGCGCCAGCAGCCAAGGACAGGGGGGCACAGATACGCAGTATTTT.

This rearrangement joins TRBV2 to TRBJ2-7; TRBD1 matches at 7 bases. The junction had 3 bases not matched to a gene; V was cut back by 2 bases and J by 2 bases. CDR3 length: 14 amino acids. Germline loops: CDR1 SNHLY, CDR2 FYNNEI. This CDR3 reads CASSENRGPYEQYF. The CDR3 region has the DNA TGTGCCAGCAGTGAAAACAGGGGCCCCTACGAGCAGTACTTC.

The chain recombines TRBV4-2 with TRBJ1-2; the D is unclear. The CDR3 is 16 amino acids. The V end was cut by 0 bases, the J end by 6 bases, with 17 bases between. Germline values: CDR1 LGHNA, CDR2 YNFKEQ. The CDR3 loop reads CASSQDLFSPFDGYTF. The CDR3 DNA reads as TGTGCCAGCAGCCAAGATCTGTTCAGTCCTTTTGATGGCTACACCTTC.

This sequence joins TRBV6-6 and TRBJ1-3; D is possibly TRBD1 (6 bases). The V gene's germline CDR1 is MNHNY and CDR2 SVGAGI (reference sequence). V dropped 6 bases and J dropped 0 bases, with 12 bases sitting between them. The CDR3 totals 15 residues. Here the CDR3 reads CASSQMGASGNTIYF. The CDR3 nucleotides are TGTGCCAGCAGCCAGATGGGGGCCTCTGGAAACACCATATATTTT.

CDR3 region: CATSSWDRGNQPQHF. CDR3 coding DNA: TGTGCCACCAGCTCCTGGGACAGGGGGAATCAGCCCCAGCATTTT. V gene TRBV15 combines with J gene TRBJ1-5, with TRBD1 matching over 11 bases. Germline-derived CDR1 and CDR2 are LNHNV and YYDKDF (reference sequence). The trim removed 5 bases at V and 4 bases at J, leaving 4 bases unmatched. CDR3 length equals 15 residues.

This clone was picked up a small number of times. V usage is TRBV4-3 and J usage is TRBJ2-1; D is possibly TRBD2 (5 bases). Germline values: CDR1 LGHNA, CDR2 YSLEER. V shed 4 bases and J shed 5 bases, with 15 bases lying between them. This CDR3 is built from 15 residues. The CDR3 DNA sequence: TGCGCCAGCAGCCGCCGTCTAGCTACCAACAATGAGCAGTTCTTC. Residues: CASSRRLATNNEQFF.